This is a list of T cell receptor beta chains from one sample in a study of technical replicates of blood from a handful of donors. TCRdb keeps only in-frame clones here, not all; method: immunoSEQ multiplex PCR. The sample consists of roughly 97,000 clones, 95% to 96% of them appearing once. Sample: T cells isolated from PBMCs. The receptors originated from a human donor in good health. Each CDR3 is given without its conserved first and last residue.

TRBJ2-7	TRBV13	ASSLGPVLAGEGYEQY
TRBJ1-2	TRBV5-6	GSSRGLSRGYT
TRBJ1-2	TRBV18	ASSPSGTEYGYT
TRBJ2-4	TRBV27	ASSLSREGRNIQY
TRBJ2-2	TRBV4-1	ASSSTSGKTGGELF
TRBJ2-7	TRBV5-6	ASSLGGGSYEQY
TRBJ1-5	TRBV19	ASSNPGFDQPQH
TRBJ2-5	TRBV6-6	ASSSLLGKRETQY
TRBJ2-1	TRBV11-2	ASSFSQGAMSEQF
TRBJ2-7	TRBV6-6	ASSYDFAYEQY
TRBJ2-5	TRBV5-1	ASSLASGEETQY
TRBJ2-7	TRBV1	TSSDSGRFPAYEQY
TRBJ2-5	TRBV7-2	ASSLSLREEAQY
TRBJ2-3	TRBV27	ASRKPQY